This T cell receptor (beta chain) was sequenced for a study of beta chain features in type 1 diabetes. With V trimmed by 4 bases and J by 10 bases, 11 bases remained unmatched. This CDR3 spans 15 amino acids. From germline, CDR1 is SGDLS and CDR2 YYNGEE. Expressed TCRB transcripts were sequenced after all isolated RNA was converted to cDNA. TCRdb's copy holds only in-frame clones and misses some; the assay was immunoSEQ multiplex PCR. Here the sample spans 200,000 to 250,000 clones, around 65% being singletons. The V gene is TRBV9, the J gene TRBJ1-6; 7 nucleotides agree with TRBD1. This clonotype was sampled from a young man in good health. The sample taken for sequencing was naive CD4+ T cells from blood. Written as DNA, the CDR3 is TGTGCCAGCAGCCTACGACAGGGTGAAGGCTCACCCCTCCACTTT. Its translation is CASSLRQGEGSPLHF.